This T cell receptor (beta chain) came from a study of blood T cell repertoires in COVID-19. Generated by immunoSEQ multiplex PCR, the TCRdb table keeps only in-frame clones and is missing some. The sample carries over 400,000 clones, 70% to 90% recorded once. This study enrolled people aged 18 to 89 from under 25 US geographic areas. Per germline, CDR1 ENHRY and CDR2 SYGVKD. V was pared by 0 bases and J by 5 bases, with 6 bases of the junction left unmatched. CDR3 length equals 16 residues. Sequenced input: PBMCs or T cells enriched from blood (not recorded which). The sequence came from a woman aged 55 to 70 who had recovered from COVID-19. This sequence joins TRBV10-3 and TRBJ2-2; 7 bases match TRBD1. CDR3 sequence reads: CAISESKGARTGELFF. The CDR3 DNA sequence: TGTGCCATCAGTGAGTCGAAGGGGGCTCGTACCGGGGAGCTGTTTTTT.